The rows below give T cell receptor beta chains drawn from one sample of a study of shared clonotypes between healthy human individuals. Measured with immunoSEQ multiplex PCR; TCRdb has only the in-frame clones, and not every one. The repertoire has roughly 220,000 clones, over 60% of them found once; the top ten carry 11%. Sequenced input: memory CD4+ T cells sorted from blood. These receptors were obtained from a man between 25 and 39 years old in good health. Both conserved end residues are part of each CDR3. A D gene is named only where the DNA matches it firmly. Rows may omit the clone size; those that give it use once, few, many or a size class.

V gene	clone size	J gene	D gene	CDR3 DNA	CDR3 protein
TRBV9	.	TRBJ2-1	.	TGTGCCAGCAGCCCACTATTGTCCAATGAGCAGTTCTTC	CASSPLLSNEQFF
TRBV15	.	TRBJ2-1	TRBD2	TGTGCCACCAGCAGAGGGACTAGCGGGAGGCTTGAGCAGTTCTTC	CATSRGTSGRLEQFF
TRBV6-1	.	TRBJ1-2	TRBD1	TGTGCCAGCAGTGAAAACAGGGGGTATGGCTACACCTTC	CASSENRGYGYTF
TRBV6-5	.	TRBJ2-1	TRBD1	TGTGCCAGCATTAAACAGGGGTACAATGAGCAGTTCTTC	CASIKQGYNEQFF
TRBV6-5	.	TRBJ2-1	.	TGTGCCAGCAGCCCTATCGGGGGTTTCGATGAGCAGTTCTTC	CASSPIGGFDEQFF
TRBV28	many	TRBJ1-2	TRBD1	TGTGCCAGCAGTGGGACAGGGGGCTCCGATGGCTACACCTTC	CASSGTGGSDGYTF
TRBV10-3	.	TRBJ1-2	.	TGTGCCTTTAAAGACGCAGCATACGGGGGCTACACCTTC	CAFKDAAYGGYTF
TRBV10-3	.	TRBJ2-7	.	TGTGCCATCAGTGAGTCGGGGGCAAGCGCAACCTACGAGCAGTACTTC	CAISESGASATYEQYF
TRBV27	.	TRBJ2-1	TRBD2	TGTGCCAGCAGTAGCAGAGACGGCCTAGCGGACAATTACAATGAGCAGTTCTTC	CASSSRDGLADNYNEQFF
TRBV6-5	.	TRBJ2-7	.	TGTGCCAGCAGTTACTCGAACAGCTACGAGCAGTACTTC	CASSYSNSYEQYF
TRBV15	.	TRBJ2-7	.	TGTGCCACCAGCAGAGACATAGGAAGGGCTGAATACGAGCAGTACTTC	CATSRDIGRAEYEQYF
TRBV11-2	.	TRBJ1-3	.	TGTGCCAGCAGCTTAGGAGGACAGCTCAGCTCTGGAAACACCATATATTTT	CASSLGGQLSSGNTIYF
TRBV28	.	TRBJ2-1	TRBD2	TGTGCCACCAATAACCCGGGACTAGCCCACAATGAGCAGTTCTTC	CATNNPGLAHNEQFF
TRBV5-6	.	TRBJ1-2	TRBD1	TGTGCCAGCAGCTCCGACAGGGGGTCTAACTATGGCTACACCTTC	CASSSDRGSNYGYTF
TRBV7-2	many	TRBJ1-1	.	TGTGCCAGCAGCTTAGCGCATTTGAACACTGAAGCTTTCTTT	CASSLAHLNTEAFF
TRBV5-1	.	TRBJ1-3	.	TGCGCCAGCAGTCCGGACAGAGGGGGAAACACCATATATTTT	CASSPDRGGNTIYF
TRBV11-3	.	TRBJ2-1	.	TGTGCCAGCAGCCGGACCAGGGAGGAGCAGTTCTTC	CASSRTREEQFF
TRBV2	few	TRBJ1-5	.	TGTGCCAGCAGTGAAAGTCGGGGGATTCAGCCCCAGCATTTT	CASSESRGIQPQHF
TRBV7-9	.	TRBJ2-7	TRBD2	TGTGCCAGCAGCCCCCTAGCGGGAGGTGAGCAGTACTTC	CASSPLAGGEQYF
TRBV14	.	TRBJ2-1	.	TGTGCCAGCAGCCGAGGCCGGACACAGCAGTTCTTC	CASSRGRTQQFF
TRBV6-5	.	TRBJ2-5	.	TGTGCCAGCAGTCCGACAGGGAGGAAGACCCAGTACTTC	CASSPTGRKTQYF
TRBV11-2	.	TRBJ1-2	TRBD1	TGTGCCAGCAGCATAAACAGGGGATCATATGGCTACACCTTC	CASSINRGSYGYTF
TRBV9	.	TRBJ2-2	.	TGTGCCAGCAGCGCCCGGGAGTCCGGGGAGCTGTTTTTT	CASSARESGELFF
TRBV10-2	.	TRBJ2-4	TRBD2	TGCGCCAGCAGAGGTCTGGCGGGGGAGGGTGCCAAAAACATTCAGTACTTC	CASRGLAGEGAKNIQYF
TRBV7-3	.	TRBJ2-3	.	TGTGCCGGGGAGCGGTCGGGAGTAGTGTTGTTTGACACAGATACGCAGTATTTT	CAGERSGVVLFDTDTQYF
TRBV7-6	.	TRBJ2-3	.	TGTGCCAGCAGCTTAGGCAGGGGTAGTCCTAGCACAGATACGCAGTATTTT	CASSLGRGSPSTDTQYF
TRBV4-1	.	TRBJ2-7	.	TGCGCCAGCAGCCAAGGGCCCCGTTCAGAGCAGTACTTC	CASSQGPRSEQYF
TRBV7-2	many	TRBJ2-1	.	TGTGCCAGCAGCCGAGAGGCCGAGAATGAGCAGTTCTTC	CASSREAENEQFF
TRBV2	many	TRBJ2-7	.	TGTGCCAGCAGTCCCCGGTTAGGTGCGGACGAGCAGTACTTC	CASSPRLGADEQYF
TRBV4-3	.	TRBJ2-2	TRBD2	TGCGCCAGCAGCGACCGGGGTCTAACTAGCGGGGGCACCGGGGAGCTGTTTTTT	CASSDRGLTSGGTGELFF
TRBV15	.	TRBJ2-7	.	TGTGCCACCAGCAGAGATCTAGGTGGGGAACCCTACGAGCAGTACTTC	CATSRDLGGEPYEQYF
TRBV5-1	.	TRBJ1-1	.	TGCGCCAGCAGCGCTAGGACAGAGAACACTGAAGCTTTCTTT	CASSARTENTEAFF
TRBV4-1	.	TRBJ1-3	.	TGCGCCAGCAGCCAAGTTCTGGCGTTGAATGCTGGAAACACCATATATTTT	CASSQVLALNAGNTIYF
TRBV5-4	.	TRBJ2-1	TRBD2	TGTGCCAGCAGCCCTAGGACTAGCGGCCACAATGAGCAGTTCTTC	CASSPRTSGHNEQFF
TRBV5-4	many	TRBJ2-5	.	TGTGCCAGCAGCGGGGGGCGCGAGGAGACCCAGTACTTC	CASSGGREETQYF
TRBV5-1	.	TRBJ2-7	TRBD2	TGCGCCAGCAGCCCCGCGAGGGGTAGCGGGAGTCCCGAGCAGTACTTC	CASSPARGSGSPEQYF
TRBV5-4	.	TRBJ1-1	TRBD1	TGTGCCAGCAGCTTGAGGGACAGGGCAGCTTTCTTT	CASSLRDRAAFF
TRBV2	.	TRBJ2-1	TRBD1	TGTGCCGGCGCCGGGACAGGGCTTAATGAGCAGTTCTTC	CAGAGTGLNEQFF
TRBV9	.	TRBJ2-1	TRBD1	TGTGCCAGCAGCCGCCCCGGGACAGGGATCGTCGATGAGCAGTTCTTC	CASSRPGTGIVDEQFF
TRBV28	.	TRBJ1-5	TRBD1	TGTGCCAGCAGTCCGTTTGGACAGGGGGCGAGGAAGCCCCAGCATTTT	CASSPFGQGARKPQHF
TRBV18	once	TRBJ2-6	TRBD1	TGTGCCAGCTCCCCCTACTATTCCGGGACAGGGCCCTCGGGGGTCCTGACTTTC	CASSPYYSGTGPSGVLTF
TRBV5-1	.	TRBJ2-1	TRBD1	TGCGCCAGCAGCTTGGCCGTTCGAGGGGGCCTCAGCTCCTACAATGAGCAGTTCTTC	CASSLAVRGGLSSYNEQFF
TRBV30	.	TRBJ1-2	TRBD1	TGTGCTGAGTGGGACAGGAGATACTATGGCTACACCTTC	CAEWDRRYYGYTF
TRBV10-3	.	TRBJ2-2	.	TGTGCCATCAGTGAGAACACCGGGGAGCTGTTTTTT	CAISENTGELFF
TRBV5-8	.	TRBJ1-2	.	TGTGCCAGCAGATCATACCGGGATCAAATTTTTAACTATGGCTACACCTTC	CASRSYRDQIFNYGYTF
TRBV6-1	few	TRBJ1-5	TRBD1	TGTGCCAGGAGGGACAGGGCATTAAATCAGCCCCAGCATTTT	CARRDRALNQPQHF
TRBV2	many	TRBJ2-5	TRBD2	TGTGCCAGCAGTGTGGGAGGGGAGAGGGAGACCCAGTACTTC	CASSVGGERETQYF
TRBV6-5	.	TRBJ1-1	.	.	CASSTSDRNTEAFF